This entry lists 19 T cell receptor beta chains sequenced from one sample in a study of blood T cell repertoires in COVID-19 (dated by TCRdb to about 2020). Library prep was done by the immunoSEQ multiplex PCR assay. Held by TCRdb, this immuneACCESS table contains in-frame sequences only and omits some clones. Under half of the omission traces to an unresolved V gene where checked; the cause of the rest is unknown. This sample has roughly 140,000 clones in its table, and around 80% of those were observed once. The ten biggest clones cover around 7.7% of the sample. The sample comprised PBMCs or T cells enriched from blood (not recorded which). The source of these receptors is a man aged 45-60 years who had recovered from COVID-19.

J is TRBJ2-3 and V is TRBV9, with TRBD1 as a possible D gene (5 bases). Germline V gene sequence: CDR1 SGDLS, CDR2 YYNGEE. This CDR3 has 15 amino acids. Trimming shortened V by 4 bases and J by 0 bases, and 12 bases separated the two germline ends. Written as DNA, the CDR3 is TGTGCCAGCAGCTTCCTCAGGGAAAGCACAGATACGCAGTATTTT. Amino acids: CASSFLRESTDTQYF.

This chain connects TRBV2 to TRBJ2-6, with D unclear. The V end was cut by 1 base, the J end by 2 bases, with 9 bases between. Germline V gene lookup returns CDR1 SNHLY and CDR2 FYNNEI. This CDR3 has 16 amino acids. The CDR3 reads CASSEDPSAGANVLTF. CDR3 nucleotides: TGTGCCAGCAGTGAAGATCCCAGCGCTGGGGCCAACGTCCTGACTTTC.

The chain employs TRBV25-1 and TRBJ2-5; no definite D call. Germline CDR1 reads MGHDK; CDR2 reads SYGVNS. Trimming removed 4 bases at V and 0 bases at J, with 9 bases between. CDR3 length: 14 amino acids. In nucleotides, the CDR3 is TGTGCCAGCAGTGGTTTCCCAAACCAAGAGACCCAGTACTTC. The encoded protein is CASSGFPNQETQYF.

V gene TRBV4-3 combines with J gene TRBJ2-5, with 9 bases identical to TRBD2. The J segment lost 6 bases and the V segment lost 0 bases, leaving 5 bases of the junction unmatched. Germline CDR1 and CDR2: LGHNA and YSLEER. The CDR3 covers 15 residues. CDR3 in amino acids: CASSQERGGFQTQYF. CDR3 nucleotides: TGCGCCAGCAGCCAAGAGCGGGGGGGCTTTCAGACCCAGTACTTC.

V gene TRBV25-1 combines with J gene TRBJ2-7; 7 nucleotides agree with TRBD1. Per the germline V gene, CDR1 is MGHDK and CDR2 is SYGVNS. Trimming removed 6 bases from V and 3 bases from J; junction bases left unmatched: 2. The CDR3 is made up of 12 amino acids. CDR3 sequence (DNA): TGTGCCAGCAGACAGGGGCACTACGAGCAGTACTTC. It specifies CASRQGHYEQYF.

The chain employs TRBV27 and TRBJ2-1; 7 nucleotides line up with TRBD1. This CDR3 is 12 amino acids long. With V trimmed by 5 bases and J by 9 bases, 4 bases remained unmatched. Per germline, CDR1 MNHEY and CDR2 SMNVEV (reference sequence). Written as DNA, the CDR3 is TGTGCCAGCAGTCCCGACAGGGCTGAGCAGTTCTTC. Translated: CASSPDRAEQFF.

This clone was detected many times. V and J are TRBV14 and TRBJ2-3, with TRBD2 matching 7 bases. The CDR3 sequence is 15 residues long. V was pared by 4 bases and J by 3 bases, with 7 bases of the junction left unmatched. From germline, CDR1 is SGHDN and CDR2 FVKESK. The DNA of the CDR3 is TGTGCCAGCAGCCGCCAGCTAGCGGCTACAGATACGCAGTATTTT. It codes for CASSRQLAATDTQYF.

This rearrangement joins TRBV6-6 to TRBJ1-3; 7 positions match TRBD1. The CDR3 has 13 amino acids. Germline loops: CDR1 MNHNY, CDR2 SVGAGI (reference sequence). Trimming at V came to 9 bases and at J to 5 bases, leaving 7 bases not matched to a gene. This CDR3 reads CASTLTGRNTIYF. Here the CDR3 DNA reads TGTGCCAGTACCCTGACAGGGCGAAACACCATATATTTT.

The chain combines TRBV4-3 with TRBJ1-1, with TRBD1 matching 7 bases. The V gene's germline CDR1 is LGHNA and CDR2 YSLEER. CDR3 size: 15 residues. The trim removed 1 base at V and 4 bases at J, leaving 6 bases unmatched. The CDR3 nucleotides are TGCGCCAGCAGCCAAGGTTTAGGACAGGTCACTGAAGCTTTCTTT. It specifies CASSQGLGQVTEAFF.

The chain carries TRBV3-1 (or the pseudogene TRBV3-2) and TRBJ1-2; the match to TRBD1 covers 9 bases. The CDR3 extends over 12 amino acids. V dropped 8 bases and J dropped 4; count of bases not matched to a gene: 2. Germline assignment: CDR1 LGHDT and CDR2 YNNKEL (reference sequence). As DNA, the CDR3 is TGTGCCAGCGGACAGGGGATCTATGGCTACACCTTC. Its translation is CASGQGIYGYTF.

The rearrangement joins TRBV18 to TRBJ1-1, with a weak D call TRBD1 (5 bases). In germline, CDR1 is KGHSH, CDR2 LQKENI. CDR3 length equals 15 residues. The V gene lost 1 base and the J gene lost 1 base, with 10 bases spanning the gap. CDR3 sequence (DNA): TGTGCCAGCTCACCACGGTCAGGGCGGAACACTGAAGCTTTCTTT. It specifies CASSPRSGRNTEAFF.

A single count supports this clone. This chain uses TRBV6-5 with TRBJ1-3; D call uncertain. Trimming removed 5 bases from V and 2 bases from J, with 13 bases in between. Germline V gene data show CDR1 as MNHEY and CDR2 as SVGAGI. This CDR3 has 15 amino acids. The chain's CDR3 is CASSRRDRAGNTIYF. The CDR3 region has the DNA TGTGCCAGCAGTCGGCGTGACCGGGCTGGAAACACCATATATTTT.

The V call is TRBV9, the J call TRBJ2-7, with 14 positions matching TRBD2. The CDR3 extends over 18 amino acids. The V gene's germline CDR1 is SGDLS and CDR2 YYNGEE. V shed 2 bases, J shed 4 bases, and the junction held 11 bases outside the gene matches. The CDR3 protein is CASSVQGLAGVTSYEQYF. CDR3 coding DNA: TGTGCCAGCAGCGTCCAGGGACTAGCGGGGGTAACTAGTTACGAGCAGTACTTC.

This chain joins TRBV5-1 and TRBJ2-2; no clear D. CDR3 size: 16 residues. Trimming pared 1 base from V and 0 bases from J, leaving 10 bases between. Germline V lookup: CDR1 SGHRS, CDR2 YFSETQ. CDR3 DNA sequence: TGCGCCAGCAGCTTGATTTCTATGACGAACACCGGGGAGCTGTTTTTT. Protein sequence: CASSLISMTNTGELFF.

The genes are TRBV19 and TRBJ2-7; 7 nucleotides align to TRBD1. The CDR3 is made up of 15 amino acids. V lost 5 bases, J lost 2 bases, and 9 bases stayed unmatched. CDR1 is LNHDA and CDR2 is SQIVND in the germline V gene (reference sequence). Written as DNA, the CDR3 is TGTGCCAGTAGTGGAGCCGTGACAGGGACCTACGAGCAGTACTTC. It is translated as CASSGAVTGTYEQYF.

On this clone itself: The junction and the germline gene differ at one end; a read error may be behind it. The chain carries TRBV7-7 and TRBJ2-2; D perhaps matches TRBD1 (6 bases). Per germline, CDR1 SSHAT and CDR2 FNYEAQ (reference sequence). This CDR3 comprises 17 residues. The CDR3 protein is CASSLSGAGANTGELFF. The CDR3 DNA follows: TGTGCTAGCAGCTTATCCGGGGCAGGGGCCAACACCGGGGAGCTGTTTTTT.

The chain carries TRBV9 and TRBJ2-7, with TRBD1 matching 9 bases. V dropped 3 bases and J dropped 2; count of bases not matched to a gene: 9. Germline CDR1 SGDLS, CDR2 YYNGEE. The CDR3 is 16 amino acids. CDR3: CASSAGSGQGAYEQYF. The CDR3 nucleotides read TGTGCCAGCAGCGCCGGATCGGGACAGGGAGCCTACGAGCAGTACTTC.

The CDR3 region has the DNA TGTGCCATCAGTGAGGGACAGATACTCCTCTCTGGAAACACCATATATTTT. Its translation: CAISEGQILLSGNTIYF. The V and J genes are TRBV10-3 and TRBJ1-3; possibly TRBD1 for D (6 bases). Trimming cost V 2 bases and J 0 bases, with 14 bases left between them. Germline CDR1 and CDR2: ENHRY and SYGVKD. The CDR3 totals 17 residues.

With regard to this clone: A read error may be the cause here, since a much bigger clone is one base away. The chain carries TRBV5-4 and TRBJ1-6, with 9 bases aligning to TRBD1. The junction had 3 bases not matched to a gene; V was cut back by 4 bases and J by 7 bases. This CDR3 comprises 14 residues. Germline V gene sequence: CDR1 SGHNT, CDR2 YYREEE (reference sequence). This chain's CDR3 is CASSPGQGNSPLHF. The CDR3, as DNA: TGTGCCAGCAGCCCGGGACAGGGAAATTCACCCCTCCACTTT.